The 30 T cell receptor beta chains listed next were all sequenced from one sample in a study of technical replicates of blood from a handful of donors. The assay was immunoSEQ multiplex PCR, and TCRdb's table has in-frame clones only and misses some. The sample yields around 50,000 clones, 92% seen once. The sequenced material came from PBMCs. The receptors come from a human donor in good health. Some clones in this sample may be carry-over from other donors' samples.

This chain links TRBV27 with TRBJ2-6; tentative D call: TRBD1 (6 bases). V lost 0 bases and J 1 base, leaving 10 bases between the germline ends. Looked up from germline, CDR1 is MNHEY and CDR2 is SMNVEV (reference sequence). The length of the CDR3 is 17 residues. CDR3 DNA sequence: TGTGCCAGCAGTTTATCGAGGGGGTTGTCTGGGGCCAACGTCCTGACTTTC. Translated: CASSLSRGLSGANVLTF.

The rearrangement links TRBV4-2 to TRBJ2-2, with no clear D. The length of the CDR3 is 14 residues. Germline lookup yields CDR1 LGHNA and CDR2 YNFKEQ. V lost 0 bases and J lost 3, with 5 bases in between. This chain's CDR3 is CASSQDLYTGELFF. CDR3 sequence (DNA): TGTGCCAGCAGCCAAGATCTGTACACCGGGGAGCTGTTTTTT.

The chain has TRBV18 and TRBJ2-7; D gene unclear. V was clipped by 6 bases and J by 2 bases, with 20 bases between them. CDR3 length equals 16 residues. Germline V lookup: CDR1 KGHSH, CDR2 LQKENI. CDR3 nucleotides: TGTGCCAGCTCGACCATCCCGGGTTCCTCCACCTACGAGCAGTACTTC. This codes for CASSTIPGSSTYEQYF.

The chain employs TRBV7-9 and TRBJ1-1; no clear D. Germline V gene sequence: CDR1 SEHNR, CDR2 FQNEAQ (reference sequence). Trimming shortened V by 2 bases and J by 0 bases, and 4 bases separated the two germline ends. CDR3 size: 13 residues. As DNA, the CDR3 is TGTGCCAGCAGCTTATGGCTGAACACTGAAGCTTTCTTT. Encoded protein: CASSLWLNTEAFF. The complete variable domain, with remaining parts taken from reference TRBV7-9 and TRBJ1-1, reads DTGVSQNPRHKITKRGQNVTFRCDPISEHNRLYWYRQTLGQGPEFLTYFQNEAQLEKSRLLSDRFSAERPKGSFSTLEIQRTEQGDSAMYLCASSLWLNTEAFFGQGTRLTVV.

This chain connects TRBV30 to TRBJ2-7, with TRBD1 matching over 8 bases. Germline CDR1 GTSNPN, CDR2 SVGIG (reference sequence). V shed 4 bases and J 3 bases; nucleotides not matched to a gene: 5. This CDR3 is 13 amino acids long. CDR3 DNA sequence: TGTGCCTGGAAGCAGGGGGCGGGCTACGAGCAGTACTTC. This codes for CAWKQGAGYEQYF.

This clone was counted a few times. This sequence joins TRBV19 and TRBJ2-5; no reliable D call. The ends were cut back, 6 bases at V and 9 bases at J, with 14 bases in the middle. The CDR3 is 12 amino acids. CDR1 LNHDA and CDR2 SQIVND come from the germline V gene (reference sequence). The CDR3 is CASSQTPRAQYF. In DNA, the CDR3 is TGTGCCAGTAGCCAGACGCCACGGGCCCAGTACTTC.

This clone was found once. V usage is TRBV7-2 and J usage is TRBJ2-1, with 11 bases fitting TRBD2. The CDR3 contains 15 residues. The trim removed 7 bases at V and 9 bases at J, leaving 11 bases unmatched. From germline, CDR1 is SGHTA and CDR2 FQGNSA. CDR3 sequence: CASMYSGRGVGEQFF. The CDR3, as DNA: TGTGCCAGCATGTATAGCGGGAGGGGTGTAGGTGAGCAGTTCTTC.

The rearrangement uses TRBV10-3 and TRBJ2-5; 11 bases are a match to TRBD2. This CDR3 region has 15 residues. J was trimmed by 4 bases and V by 6 bases; bases with no gene match: 7. Germline V gene sequence: CDR1 ENHRY, CDR2 SYGVKD. CDR3 nucleotide sequence: TGTGCCATCAGCCTTAGCGGGGGGGCCCGAGAGACCCAGTACTTC. This translates into CAISLSGGARETQYF.

This rearrangement joins TRBV4-1 to TRBJ2-5; TRBD1 agrees at 7 bases. The last part of the DNA fits TRBJ2-7 better; the J call may be wrong. The germline CDR1 and CDR2 sequences are MGHRA and YSYEKL. This CDR3 is built from 16 residues. The CDR3 DNA is TGCGCCAGCAGCTCAACCCGGGACAGTCTCACCTACGAGCAGTACTTC. This sequence encodes CASSSTRDSLTYEQYF.

This chain connects TRBV6-5 to TRBJ2-7, with 7 bases that match TRBD1. Germline V lookup: CDR1 MNHEY, CDR2 SVGAGI. This CDR3 is 14 amino acids long. V trimming: 5 bases; J trimming: 1 base; junction bases outside the gene matches: 5. The CDR3 here is CASSTGTASYEQYF. DNA of the CDR3: TGTGCCAGCAGTACGGGGACAGCATCCTACGAGCAGTACTTC.

The rearrangement uses TRBV14 and TRBJ2-7, with 12 bases identical to TRBD2. Losses at the gene ends were 4 bases for V and 3 bases for J; bases not matched to a gene: 4. CDR1 and CDR2 from the germline V gene are SGHDN and FVKESK. The CDR3 sequence is 15 residues long. CDR3 DNA sequence: TGTGCCAGCAGCCTCCGACTAGCGGGAGTCTACGAGCAGTACTTC. It is translated as CASSLRLAGVYEQYF.

The chain joins TRBV30 to TRBJ1-2; the D gene is possibly TRBD1 (5 bases). CDR1 GTSNPN and CDR2 SVGIG come from the germline V gene (reference sequence). Trimming stripped 2 bases from V and 6 bases from J, with 10 bases between. The CDR3 sequence is 12 residues long. The CDR3 spells CAWSTRVDGYTF. CDR3 bases: TGTGCCTGGAGTACCAGGGTCGATGGCTACACCTTC.

The rearrangement uses TRBV9 and TRBJ1-2; D possibly corresponds to TRBD1 (5 bases). With 7 bases removed from V and 5 bases from J, the gap between germline ends came to 12 bases. CDR3 length equals 12 residues. Per the germline V gene, CDR1 is SGDLS and CDR2 is YYNGEE. CDR3 in DNA: TGTGCCAGCGGCCAGGGTCAATATGGCTACACCTTC. Residues: CASGQGQYGYTF.

The chain combines TRBV12-5 with TRBJ2-1; no definite D call. Germline lookup yields CDR1 LGHNT and CDR2 FRNRAP. The CDR3 spans 14 residues. Trimming removed 7 bases at V and 7 bases at J, with 17 bases between. CDR3 DNA sequence: TGTGCTAGTGCCCTCCAGACTTCTAGTAATGAGCAGTTCTTC. Translated: CASALQTSSNEQFF.

This clone was observed a handful of times. V is TRBV5-6 and J is TRBJ1-1; the match to TRBD1 covers 8 bases. From germline, CDR1 is SGHDT and CDR2 YYEEEE. The ends lost 3 bases at V and 0 bases at J; junction bases unmatched: 1. The CDR3 loop spans 14 amino acids. CDR3 bases: TGTGCCAGCAGCTGGGGACAGGTGAACACTGAAGCTTTCTTT. It specifies CASSWGQVNTEAFF.

This chain uses TRBV2 with TRBJ2-4; 8 bases map to TRBD1. Germline lookup yields CDR1 SNHLY and CDR2 FYNNEI. J lost 2 bases, V lost 5 bases, and 14 bases had no gene match. The CDR3 is made up of 18 amino acids. The CDR3 reads CASSKDRGQPLTKNIQYF. CDR3 nucleotides: TGTGCCAGCAGTAAAGACAGGGGCCAACCCCTTACCAAAAACATTCAGTACTTC.

This clone was seen only a few times. V gene TRBV7-9 combines with J gene TRBJ1-1; TRBD1 is a possible D gene (5 bases). Germline-derived CDR1 and CDR2 are SEHNR and FQNEAQ (reference sequence). This CDR3 is built from 15 residues. V dropped 6 bases and J dropped 10 bases, with 24 bases sitting between them. The CDR3 sequence: CASRKGGTDSMGAFF. The CDR3, as DNA: TGTGCCAGCAGGAAAGGCGGGACCGACTCCATGGGAGCTTTCTTT.

The chain recombines TRBV18 with TRBJ2-3; TRBD2 is a possible D gene (5 bases). The V gene lost 3 bases and the J gene lost 3 bases, with 7 bases spanning the gap. The germline V gene encodes CDR1 KGHSH and CDR2 LQKENI. The CDR3 sequence is 13 residues long. CDR3 bases: TGTGCCAGCTCACCTTCGGGGACAGATACGCAGTATTTT. Its protein product is CASSPSGTDTQYF.

The sample holds one count of this clone. This sequence joins TRBV2 and TRBJ2-7, with unresolved D. CDR3 size: 15 residues. The germline gives CDR1 SNHLY, CDR2 FYNNEI. V gave up 5 bases and J gave up 0 bases, with 14 bases separating them. The CDR3 DNA is TGTGCCAGCAGTCAACAGAGATTTAGCTCCTACGAGCAGTACTTC. This gives the protein CASSQQRFSSYEQYF. The entire variable domain, with the rest obtained from reference TRBV2 and TRBJ2-7, is as follows: EPEVTQTPSHQVTQMGQEVILRCVPISNHLYFYWYRQILGQKVEFLVSFYNNEISEKSEIFDDQFSVERPDGSNFTLKIRSTKLEDSAMYFCASSQQRFSSYEQYFGPGTRLTVT.

The chain links TRBV7-9 to TRBJ2-2, with 9 positions matching TRBD2. The CDR3 length is 15 residues. CDR1 and CDR2 (germline): SEHNR, FQNEAQ (reference sequence). J lost 6 bases, V lost 3 bases, and 5 bases had no gene match. The DNA of the CDR3 is TGTGCCAGCAGCTTCCAGCGGGAGGCCCCCGGGGAGCTGTTTTTT. It encodes CASSFQREAPGELFF.

This clone appeared a single time. V gene TRBV7-9 combines with J gene TRBJ2-7, with D tentatively TRBD2 (5 bases). Per germline, CDR1 SEHNR and CDR2 FQNEAQ (reference sequence). The V gene lost 2 bases and the J gene lost 3 bases, with 14 bases spanning the gap. The CDR3 covers 15 residues. The CDR3 loop is CASSLTYRDDYEQYF. CDR3 DNA sequence: TGTGCCAGCAGCTTAACGTACCGGGATGACTACGAGCAGTACTTC.

The rearrangement joins TRBV27 to TRBJ2-1, with TRBD1 identical over 7 bases. The ends lost 4 bases at V and 9 bases at J; junction bases unmatched: 9. Germline CDR1 reads MNHEY; CDR2 reads SMNVEV (reference sequence). The CDR3 runs 14 residues. The CDR3 region is CASSSDRHRGEQFF. CDR3 nucleotide sequence: TGTGCCAGCAGTTCAGACCGTCACAGGGGTGAGCAGTTCTTC.

This clone came up once. V gene TRBV5-1 combines with J gene TRBJ2-2, with a weak D call TRBD2 (5 bases). CDR3 length equals 13 residues. Looked up from germline, CDR1 is SGHRS and CDR2 is YFSETQ. V was cut by 4 bases and J by 4 bases, with 8 bases left in between. CDR3 loop: CASSVDSTGELFF. The DNA of the CDR3 is TGCGCCAGCAGCGTGGACTCCACCGGGGAGCTGTTTTTT.

A remark on this clone: Germline is not matched at one junction end, which may reflect a read error. The CDR3 DNA reads TGTGCCAGCACCGCAGGGGGGAACGCCGGGGAGCTGTTTTTT. Its protein product is CASTAGGNAGELFF. This rearrangement joins TRBV2 to TRBJ2-2; TRBD1 might be the D (7 bases). Germline V gene data show CDR1 as SNHLY and CDR2 as FYNNEI. This CDR3 is built from 14 residues.

This chain connects TRBV27 to TRBJ2-4; TRBD1 aligns across 9 bases. Germline V lookup: CDR1 MNHEY, CDR2 SMNVEV (reference sequence). V lost 5 bases, J lost 7 bases, and 6 bases stayed unmatched. CDR3 length: 14 amino acids. CDR3 in amino acids: CASSPGTGRNIQYF. The CDR3 coding sequence is TGTGCCAGCAGTCCCGGGACAGGGAGGAACATTCAGTACTTC.

The V call is TRBV4-3, the J call TRBJ2-1; weak D call: TRBD2 (6 bases). The V and J ends lost 1 base and 3 bases respectively, with 13 bases between them. This CDR3 comprises 16 residues. Germline lookup yields CDR1 LGHNA and CDR2 YSLEER. The CDR3 DNA follows: TGCGCCAGCAGCCAAGCCGCGGACGGGAGCTACAATGAGCAGTTCTTC. Translation: CASSQAADGSYNEQFF.

V is TRBV2 and J is TRBJ2-3, with TRBD2 identical over 11 bases. The CDR3 runs to 12 residues. CDR1 is SNHLY and CDR2 is FYNNEI in the germline V gene. Losses at the gene ends were 6 bases for V and 13 bases for J; bases not matched to a gene: 6. CDR3 amino acids: CASRISGGEKYF. The CDR3 nucleotides are TGTGCCAGCAGGATTAGCGGGGGGGAGAAGTATTTT.

The V call is TRBV7-9, the J call TRBJ2-7; TRBD2 agrees at 10 bases. The CDR3 extends over 19 amino acids. With 5 bases clipped from V and 7 bases from J, the junction kept 23 bases outside the gene matches. In germline, CDR1 is SEHNR, CDR2 FQNEAQ (reference sequence). DNA for the CDR3: TGTGCCAGCAGCCGTGTAGAACTAGCGGGAATACGGCGACCTAGTGAGCAGTACTTC. The encoded protein is CASSRVELAGIRRPSEQYF.

The CDR3 region has the DNA TGCGCCAGCAGCGCCAGGGATTCCATAAGCTCCTACAATGAGCAGTTCTTC. It codes for CASSARDSISSYNEQFF. The chain couples TRBV4-3 to TRBJ2-1; D may be TRBD1 (5 bases). V was cut by 5 bases and J by 0 bases, with 17 bases left in between. CDR3 length equals 17 residues. Per germline, CDR1 LGHNA and CDR2 YSLEER.

The rearrangement uses TRBV6-6 and TRBJ1-6; 11 positions agree with TRBD1. After removal of 4 bases from V and 9 bases from J, the junction contained 2 bases not matched to a gene. Germline-derived CDR1 and CDR2 are MNHNY and SVGAGI (reference sequence). The CDR3 is made up of 14 amino acids. The CDR3 is CASSSGQGVSPLHF. CDR3 nucleotide sequence: TGTGCCAGCAGTTCGGGACAGGGGGTTTCACCCCTCCACTTT.